This T cell receptor beta chain derives from a study of metastatic and nonmetastatic thyroid tumors. At the level of the study: Where malignant and benign thyroid patients were concerned, repertoires were compared across blood and tumor or nodule tissue. Study findings and constraints: Significantly higher TCR beta diversity was reportedly seen in malignant thyroid tumors than benign nodules, in blood and tumor.

As concerns this clone: The antigen is not known. The junction departs from germline at one end; a sequencing error may be responsible.

CDR3 length: 14 amino acids. Germline CDR1 DFQATT, CDR2 SNEGSKA (reference sequence). In the authors' methods: Clinicopathological groups differed in CDR3, with these differences serving to build a distant-metastasis classifier for papillary thyroid cancer. Using MiXCR, TCRdb reanalyzed the PCR reads. These V and J calls are TCRdb output, not the study's own analysis. The sample has about 6,500 clones, more than 15% seen once. Patients were all untreated before their thyroid surgery. The V call is TRBV20-1, the J call TRBJ1-1, with D unresolved. This receptor was obtained from a male donor with papillary thyroid cancer or a benign thyroid nodule (not recorded which). Some clones in this sample may be carry-over from other donors' samples. Sequenced material: adjacent normal tissue. CDR3 bases: TGCATTGCTTCCGCAGGAGCGGGCAACACTGAAGCTTTCTTT. Translated: CIASAGAGNTEAFF.